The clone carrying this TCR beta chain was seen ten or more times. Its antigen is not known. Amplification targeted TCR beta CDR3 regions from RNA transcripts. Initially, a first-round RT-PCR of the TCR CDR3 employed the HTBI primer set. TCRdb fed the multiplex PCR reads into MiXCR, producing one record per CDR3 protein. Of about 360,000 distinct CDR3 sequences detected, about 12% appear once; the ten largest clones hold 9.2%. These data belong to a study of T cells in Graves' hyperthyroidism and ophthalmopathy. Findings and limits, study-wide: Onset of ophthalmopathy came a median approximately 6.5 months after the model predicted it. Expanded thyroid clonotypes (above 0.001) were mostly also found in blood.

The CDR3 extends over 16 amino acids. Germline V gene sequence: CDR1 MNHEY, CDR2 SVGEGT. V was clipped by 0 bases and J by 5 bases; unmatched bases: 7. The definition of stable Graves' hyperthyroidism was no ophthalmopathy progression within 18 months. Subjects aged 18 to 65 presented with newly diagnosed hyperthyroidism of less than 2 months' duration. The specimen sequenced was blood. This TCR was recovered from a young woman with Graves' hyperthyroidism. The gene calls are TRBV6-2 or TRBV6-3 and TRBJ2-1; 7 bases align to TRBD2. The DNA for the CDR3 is TGTGCCAGCAGTTACTCTAGCGGGCATACTGACAATGAGCAGTTCTTC. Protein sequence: CASSYSSGHTDNEQFF.